A single sample gave rise to the 4 T cell receptor beta chains below, sequenced in a study of blood T cell repertoires in COVID-19 (TCRdb year 2020). The library relied on the immunoSEQ multiplex PCR assay. TCRdb limited this immuneACCESS table to in-frame rearrangements with V and J called. A share of clones is missing; checked studies link under half to unresolved V genes, and the rest is unexplained. This sample comprises approximately 300,000 clones, around nine tenths of them detected only once. Around 2.6% of the sample is taken by the ten largest. The source material was PBMCs or T cells enriched from blood (not recorded which). The receptor set was obtained from a man aged 55 to 70 who had recovered from COVID-19.

The chain joins TRBV6-5 to TRBJ2-5, with D unresolved. V was cut by 4 bases and J by 3 bases, with 3 bases left in between. Germline lookup yields CDR1 MNHEY and CDR2 SVGAGI. This CDR3 spans 11 amino acids. CDR3 region: CASSSEETQYF. CDR3 DNA sequence: TGTGCCAGCAGTTCGGAAGAGACCCAGTACTTC.

The chain has TRBV5-1 and TRBJ1-6; TRBD1 agrees at 8 bases. In germline, CDR1 is SGHRS, CDR2 YFSETQ. The CDR3 is made up of 15 amino acids. Losses at the gene ends were 3 bases for V and 7 bases for J; bases not matched to a gene: 6. The CDR3 loop reads CASSSQGQANSPLHF. The CDR3 DNA follows: TGCGCCAGCAGCTCGCAGGGACAGGCAAATTCACCCCTCCACTTT.

The chain carries TRBV29-1 and TRBJ2-1; tentatively, D is TRBD2 (5 bases). The CDR3 covers 17 residues. V shed 2 bases and J shed 6 bases, with 23 bases lying between them. Germline V gives CDR1 SQVTM, CDR2 ANQGSEA. The CDR3 loop reads CSVETPAGQGGVNEQFF. The CDR3 nucleotides read TGCAGCGTTGAAACCCCGGCCGGCCAAGGAGGAGTCAATGAGCAGTTCTTC.

The V and J genes are TRBV13 and TRBJ2-7; 7 nucleotides agree with TRBD1. This CDR3 contains 15 residues. Germline CDR1 is PRHDT and CDR2 is FYEKMQ (reference sequence). With V trimmed by 0 bases and J by 4 bases, 6 bases remained unmatched. The CDR3 sequence is CASSLGTGIGYEQYF. As DNA, the CDR3 is TGTGCCAGCAGCTTAGGGACAGGGATTGGGTACGAGCAGTACTTC.